Below, one TCR beta chain is given with its context. Its antigen is unidentified. This record comes from a study of T cell repertoires in cytomegalovirus infection. With 6 bases clipped from V and 2 bases from J, the junction kept 10 bases outside the gene matches. CDR1 SNHLY and CDR2 FYNNEI come from the germline V gene. There are 17 residues in the CDR3. TCRdb reprocessed the reads with MiXCR, giving one entry per CDR3 protein. The table has a few hundred thousand distinct CDR3 sequences, approximately 40% seen once. The specimen comprised cultured PBMCs, sampled from culture after CMV antigen stimulation. The receptor comes from a human donor in good health (CMV status not recorded). Some clones in this sample may be carry-over from other donors' samples. The chain joins TRBV2 to TRBJ2-6; 7 bases are shared with TRBD1. In DNA form, the CDR3 reads TGTGCCAGCAGCACGGACAGGTTCTTGGCTGGGGCCAACGTCCTGACTTTC. Residues: CASSTDRFLAGANVLTF.